This entry lists 20 T cell receptor beta chains sequenced from one sample in a study of regulatory T cells in long-lasting Graves disease. In building TCR beta libraries, iRepertoire HTBI primers were used together with Arm-PCR of CDR3 regions. MiXCR was run by TCRdb on the multiplex PCR reads, yielding one entry per CDR3 protein. The sample lists under 450,000 distinct CDR3 sequences, about a quarter occurring once. Time point meaning: persistent/refractory GD, antithyroid drugs over 5 years with positive TRAb. RNA extracted from PBMCs served as the sequencing template. The starting material was peripheral blood mononuclear cells (PBMCs), obtained when the disease was refractory, from a patient treated with antithyroid drugs. The receptors shown here come from a female donor with Graves disease.

Of note for this clonotype: Just one base apart from a much larger clone, this may be a read error. This chain uses TRBV29-1 with TRBJ1-2; the D gene is possibly TRBD1 (6 bases). Germline CDR1 reads SQVTM; CDR2 reads ANQGSEA. The V end was cut by 3 bases, the J end by 12 bases, with 23 bases between. The CDR3 runs to 14 residues. The CDR3: CSVDAGQPIRGHTF. CDR3 nucleotide sequence: TGCAGCGTTGATGCGGGGCAGCCGATCAGGGGCCACACCTTC.

This clonotype has a count of ten or more. The rearrangement uses TRBV20-1 and TRBJ1-2; no clear D gene. The germline V gene has CDR1 DFQATT and CDR2 SNEGSKA (reference sequence). Trimming shortened V by 4 bases and J by 8 bases, and 14 bases separated the two germline ends. The CDR3 has 12 amino acids. CDR3 nucleotide sequence: TGCAGTGCTATCAGAAGAGCGGAGGGCTACACCTTC. Translated, it gives CSAIRRAEGYTF.

This clonotype was recorded many times. The rearrangement uses TRBV30 and TRBJ1-5; D is unclear. The germline CDR1 and CDR2 sequences are GTSNPN and SVGIG (reference sequence). The CDR3 contains 14 residues. V lost 4 bases to trimming and J lost 1 base, with 11 bases between them. For the CDR3, the DNA is TGTGCCTGGACGGAGGTACAAAGCAATCAGCCCCAGCATTTT. It is translated as CAWTEVQSNQPQHF.

The J gene is TRBJ2-7, the V gene TRBV7-9, with D perhaps TRBD1 (6 bases). The CDR3 loop spans 14 amino acids. Germline V gene lookup returns CDR1 SEHNR and CDR2 FQNEAQ (reference sequence). The germline V and J ends were trimmed by 4 bases and 6 bases, with 16 bases remaining between them. Here the CDR3 reads CASSSQGVPGEQYF. The CDR3 bases are TGTGCCAGCAGCTCACAGGGTGTCCCCGGCGAGCAGTACTTC.

This clonotype was observed many times. This chain's CDR3 is CASGLAQGQGVIAQYF. For the CDR3, the DNA is TGTGCTAGTGGTTTGGCTCAGGGACAGGGGGTCATCGCCCAGTACTTC. V and J are TRBV12-5 and TRBJ2-5; TRBD1 agrees at 11 bases. The V gene's germline CDR1 is LGHNT and CDR2 FRNRAP. With 1 base clipped from V and 9 bases from J, the junction kept 10 bases outside the gene matches. CDR3 size: 16 residues.

This clonotype was counted at least ten times. The CDR3 DNA follows: TGTGCCAGCAGCGTGGGGGCAACTAATGAAAAACTGTTTTTT. It translates to CASSVGATNEKLFF. This rearrangement joins TRBV2 to TRBJ1-4; possibly TRBD1 for D (5 bases). The germline V gene encodes CDR1 SNHLY and CDR2 FYNNEI. The V end was cut by 6 bases, the J end by 0 bases, with 8 bases between. The CDR3 extends over 14 amino acids.

The chain carries TRBV28 and TRBJ2-1, with 16 bases aligning to TRBD2. The CDR3 has 15 residues. J gave up 7 bases and V 6 bases, and 3 bases lay outside the gene matches. Germline V gives CDR1 MDHEN, CDR2 SYDVKM. The chain's CDR3 is CASRGTSGRANEQFF. In nucleotides, the CDR3 is TGTGCCAGCAGAGGGACTAGCGGGAGGGCAAATGAGCAGTTCTTC.

To note about this clonotype: Germline is not matched at one junction end, which may reflect a read error. The gene calls are TRBV28 and TRBJ1-1; D ambiguous. Germline values: CDR1 MDHEN, CDR2 SYDVKM. This CDR3 has 13 amino acids. The CDR3 spells CASSFWQNTETFF. CDR3 in DNA: TGTGCCAGCAGTTTCTGGCAGAACACTGAAACTTTCTTT.

This sequence joins TRBV29-1 and TRBJ2-7; 7 positions agree with TRBD2. CDR1 and CDR2 from the germline V gene are SQVTM and ANQGSEA. The CDR3 is 12 amino acids. V shed 8 bases, J shed 3 bases, and the junction held 7 bases outside the gene matches. CDR3 DNA sequence: TGCAGCTTCAGCGGGACTTTCTACGAGCAGTACTTC. It is translated as CSFSGTFYEQYF.

V usage is TRBV6-1 and J usage is TRBJ1-1, with unresolved D. The V and J ends lost 11 bases and 3 bases respectively, with 16 bases between them. Germline values: CDR1 MNHNS, CDR2 SASEGT. CDR3 size: 13 residues. CDR3 in amino acids: CAGKEALDTEAFF. CDR3 nucleotides: TGTGCCGGGAAGGAGGCACTGGACACTGAAGCTTTCTTT.

Notes on this clonotype: It is likely a read error: a sequence one base away is far more abundant. The chain joins TRBV2 to TRBJ2-7; 10 nucleotides align to TRBD1. CDR3 length equals 14 residues. Per germline, CDR1 SNHLY and CDR2 FYNNEI. V lost 6 bases to trimming and J lost 6 bases; unmatched junction nucleotides: 8. The CDR3 sequence: CASSSGTGVSEQYF. CDR3 nucleotide sequence: TGTGCCAGCAGCTCCGGGACAGGGGTCTCCGAGCAGTACTTC.

The chain combines TRBV19 with TRBJ1-2; 7 bases are a match to TRBD1. Trimming removed 5 bases from V and 0 bases from J; junction bases left unmatched: 12. This CDR3 spans 17 amino acids. CDR1 and CDR2 from the germline V gene are LNHDA and SQIVND (reference sequence). For the CDR3, the DNA is TGTGCCAGTAGTCTCCTCCCGGGACAGCAAGCTAACTATGGCTACACCTTC. Translating it yields CASSLLPGQQANYGYTF.

This chain uses TRBV3-1 with TRBJ1-2, with TRBD1 matching over 7 bases. This CDR3 contains 14 residues. The junction had 8 bases not matched to a gene; V was cut back by 2 bases and J by 8 bases. The V gene's germline CDR1 is LGHDT and CDR2 YNNKEL (reference sequence). Here the CDR3 reads CASSQTQGPGGYTF. The CDR3 DNA reads TGTGCCAGCAGCCAAACACAGGGGCCTGGGGGCTACACCTTC.

CDR3 sequence reads: CASSFGGSYGYTF. The CDR3 DNA is TGTGCCAGCAGTTTTGGAGGGAGTTATGGCTACACCTTC. The chain is built from TRBV27 and TRBJ1-2; D is ambiguous. V lost 3 bases to trimming and J lost 5 bases, with 10 bases between them. The germline V gene encodes CDR1 MNHEY and CDR2 SMNVEV (reference sequence). The CDR3 covers 13 residues.

This clonotype was detected many times. The chain joins TRBV3-1 to TRBJ1-6; 10 positions match TRBD1. Trimming removed 4 bases from V and 9 bases from J; junction bases left unmatched: 3. CDR1 is LGHDT, CDR2 YNNKEL, per germline (reference sequence). The CDR3 is 14 residues long. CDR3 loop: CASSLRTGGSPLHF. CDR3 DNA: TGTGCCAGCAGCCTACGGACAGGGGGTTCACCCCTCCACTTT. The entire variable domain, with the rest obtained from reference TRBV3-1 and TRBJ1-6, is as follows: DTAVSQTPKYLVTQMGNDKSIKCEQNLGHDTMYWYKQDSKKFLKIMFSYNNKELIINETVPNRFSPKSPDKAHLNLHINSLELGDSAVYFCASSLRTGGSPLHFGNGTRLTVT.

The chain combines TRBV6-9 with TRBJ1-5; weak D call: TRBD1 (5 bases). The CDR3 totals 16 residues. Trimming took 3 bases from V and 6 from J, leaving 18 bases between them. CDR1 and CDR2 from the germline V gene are MNHGY and SVAAGI. The CDR3 protein is CASSYPGGAQFQPQHF. In DNA, the CDR3 is TGTGCCAGCAGTTACCCAGGAGGGGCCCAGTTTCAGCCCCAGCATTTT.

Only a few counts were recorded for this clonotype. This chain connects TRBV5-1 to TRBJ1-1, with a possible D match to TRBD1 (5 bases). CDR3 size: 16 residues. Per the germline V gene, CDR1 is SGHRS and CDR2 is YFSETQ. V shed 4 bases and J shed 4 bases, with 20 bases lying between them. The CDR3 spells CASSEEGNTGTTEAFF. The CDR3 DNA reads as TGCGCCAGCAGCGAGGAGGGGAATACGGGGACCACTGAAGCTTTCTTT.

The chain joins TRBV5-5 to TRBJ2-7, with TRBD1 matching 7 bases. CDR1 SGHKS and CDR2 YYEKEE come from the germline V gene (reference sequence). The CDR3 contains 15 residues. The V gene end was trimmed by 2 bases and the J gene end by 4 bases; junction bases not matched to a gene: 9. In nucleotides, the CDR3 is TGTGCCAGCAGCTTACATCGACAGGGCAGTTACGAGCAGTACTTC. The encoded protein is CASSLHRQGSYEQYF.

This chain's CDR3 is CASSIEDREQETQYF. The CDR3 DNA sequence: TGTGCCAGTAGTATAGAGGACAGGGAACAAGAGACCCAGTACTTC. The V and J genes are TRBV19 and TRBJ2-5, with 8 bases lining up with TRBD1. The CDR3 runs 15 residues. V shed 0 bases, J shed 2 bases, and the junction held 2 bases outside the gene matches. Germline-derived CDR1 and CDR2 are LNHDA and SQIVND (reference sequence).

The chain recombines TRBV20-1 with TRBJ1-5; TRBD1 aligns across 7 bases. CDR1 DFQATT and CDR2 SNEGSKA come from the germline V gene (reference sequence). V was pared by 1 base and J by 4 bases, with 4 bases of the junction left unmatched. The CDR3 has 14 amino acids. Written as DNA, the CDR3 is TGCAGTGCTAGAGTAGGCAGGGGGAATCAGCCCCAGCATTTT. It translates to CSARVGRGNQPQHF.